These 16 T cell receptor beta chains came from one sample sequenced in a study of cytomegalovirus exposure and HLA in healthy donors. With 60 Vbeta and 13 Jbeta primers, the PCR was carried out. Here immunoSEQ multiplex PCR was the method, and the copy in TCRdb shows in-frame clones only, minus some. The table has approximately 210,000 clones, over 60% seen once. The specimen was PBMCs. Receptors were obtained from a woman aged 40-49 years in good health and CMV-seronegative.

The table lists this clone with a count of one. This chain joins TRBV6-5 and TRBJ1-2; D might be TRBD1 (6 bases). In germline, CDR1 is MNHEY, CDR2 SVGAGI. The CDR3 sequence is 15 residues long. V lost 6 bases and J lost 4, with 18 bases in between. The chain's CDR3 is CASSPGTNYFYGYTF. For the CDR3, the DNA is TGTGCCAGCAGCCCCGGGACAAATTACTTCTATGGCTACACCTTC.

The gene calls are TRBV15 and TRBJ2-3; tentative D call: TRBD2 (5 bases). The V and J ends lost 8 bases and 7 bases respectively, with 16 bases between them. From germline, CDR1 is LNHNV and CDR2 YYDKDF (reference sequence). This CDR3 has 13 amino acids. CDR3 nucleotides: TGTGCCACCTCCCGGGTCCCCGGGAATACGCAGTATTTT. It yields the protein CATSRVPGNTQYF.

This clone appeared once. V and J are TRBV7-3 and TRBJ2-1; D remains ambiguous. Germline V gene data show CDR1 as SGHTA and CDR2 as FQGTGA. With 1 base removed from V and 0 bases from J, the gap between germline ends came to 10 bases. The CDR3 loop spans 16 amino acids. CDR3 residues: CASSLSAPNSYNEQFF. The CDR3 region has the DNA TGTGCCAGCAGCTTAAGCGCGCCTAACTCCTACAATGAGCAGTTCTTC. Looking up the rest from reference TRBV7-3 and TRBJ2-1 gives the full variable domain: GAGVSQTPSNKVTEKGKYVELRCDPISGHTALYWYRQSLGQGPEFLIYFQGTGAADDSGLPNDRFFAVRPEGSVSTLKIQRTERGDSAVYLCASSLSAPNSYNEQFFGPGTRLTVL.

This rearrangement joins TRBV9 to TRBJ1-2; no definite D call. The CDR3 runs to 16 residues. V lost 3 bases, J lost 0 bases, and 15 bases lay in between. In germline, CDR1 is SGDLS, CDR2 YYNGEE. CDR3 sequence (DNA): TGTGCCAGCAGCGGCTCTTCAGCTACTACTAACTATGGCTACACCTTC. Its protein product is CASSGSSATTNYGYTF. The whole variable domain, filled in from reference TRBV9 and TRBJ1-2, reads DSGVTQTPKHLITATGQRVTLRCSPRSGDLSVYWYQQSLDQGLQFLIQYYNGEERAKGNILERFSAQQFPDLHSELNLSSLELGDSALYFCASSGSSATTNYGYTFGSGTRLTVV.

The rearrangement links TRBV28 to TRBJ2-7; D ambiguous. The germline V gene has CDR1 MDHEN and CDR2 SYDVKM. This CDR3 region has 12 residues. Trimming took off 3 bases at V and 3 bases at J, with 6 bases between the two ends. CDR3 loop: CASSFSYYEQYF. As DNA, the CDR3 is TGTGCCAGCAGTTTTTCTTACTACGAGCAGTACTTC.

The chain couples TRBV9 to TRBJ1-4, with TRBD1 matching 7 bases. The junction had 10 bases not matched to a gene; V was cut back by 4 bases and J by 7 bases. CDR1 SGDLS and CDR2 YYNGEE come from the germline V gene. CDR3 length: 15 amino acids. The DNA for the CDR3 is TGTGCCAGCAGCTTTGACAGGGATCTCGCTGAAAAACTGTTTTTT. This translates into CASSFDRDLAEKLFF.

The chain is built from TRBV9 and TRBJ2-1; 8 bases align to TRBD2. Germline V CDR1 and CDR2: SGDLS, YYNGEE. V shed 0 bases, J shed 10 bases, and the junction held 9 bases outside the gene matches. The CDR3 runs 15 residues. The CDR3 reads CASSVAHGGAWEQFF. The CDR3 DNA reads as TGTGCCAGCAGCGTAGCCCACGGGGGGGCATGGGAGCAGTTCTTC.

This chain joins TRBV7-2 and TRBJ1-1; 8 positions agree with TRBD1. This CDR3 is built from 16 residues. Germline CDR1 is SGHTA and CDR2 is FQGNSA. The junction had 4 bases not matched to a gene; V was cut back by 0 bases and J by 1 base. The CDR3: CASSLALQGGNTEAFF. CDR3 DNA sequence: TGTGCCAGCAGCTTAGCGCTACAGGGGGGGAACACTGAAGCTTTCTTT.

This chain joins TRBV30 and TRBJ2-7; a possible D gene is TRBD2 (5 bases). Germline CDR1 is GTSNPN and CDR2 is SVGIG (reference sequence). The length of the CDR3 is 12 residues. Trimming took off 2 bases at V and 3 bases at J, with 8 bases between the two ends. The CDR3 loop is CAWSPRVYEQYF. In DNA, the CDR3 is TGTGCCTGGAGTCCGCGGGTCTACGAGCAGTACTTC.

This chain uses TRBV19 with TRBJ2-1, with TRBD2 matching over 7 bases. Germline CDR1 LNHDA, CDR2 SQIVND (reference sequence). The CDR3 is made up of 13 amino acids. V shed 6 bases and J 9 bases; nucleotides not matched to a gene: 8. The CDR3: CASRGGPETEQFF. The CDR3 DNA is TGTGCCAGTAGGGGAGGGCCGGAGACTGAGCAGTTCTTC.

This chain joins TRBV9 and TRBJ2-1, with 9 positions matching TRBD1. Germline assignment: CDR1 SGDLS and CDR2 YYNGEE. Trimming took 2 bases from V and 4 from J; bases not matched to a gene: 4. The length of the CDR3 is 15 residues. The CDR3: CASSVGQGIYNEQFF. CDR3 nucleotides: TGTGCCAGCAGCGTCGGACAGGGGATTTACAATGAGCAGTTCTTC. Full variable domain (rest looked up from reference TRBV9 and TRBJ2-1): DSGVTQTPKHLITATGQRVTLRCSPRSGDLSVYWYQQSLDQGLQFLIQYYNGEERAKGNILERFSAQQFPDLHSELNLSSLELGDSALYFCASSVGQGIYNEQFFGPGTRLTVL.

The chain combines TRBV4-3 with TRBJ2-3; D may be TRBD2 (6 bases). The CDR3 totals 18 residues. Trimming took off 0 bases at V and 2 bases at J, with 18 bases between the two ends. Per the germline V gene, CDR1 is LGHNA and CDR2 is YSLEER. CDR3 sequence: CASSQEIRSGFVTDTQYF. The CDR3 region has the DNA TGCGCCAGCAGCCAAGAAATAAGGAGCGGGTTTGTCACAGATACGCAGTATTTT.

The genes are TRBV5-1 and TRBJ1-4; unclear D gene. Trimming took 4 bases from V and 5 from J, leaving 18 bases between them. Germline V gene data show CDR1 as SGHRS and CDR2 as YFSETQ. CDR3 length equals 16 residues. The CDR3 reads CASSPAIGGQNEKLFF. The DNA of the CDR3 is TGCGCCAGCAGCCCGGCAATAGGCGGTCAAAATGAAAAACTGTTTTTT. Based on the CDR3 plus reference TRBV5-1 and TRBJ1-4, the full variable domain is KAGVTQTPRYLIKTRGQQVTLSCSPISGHRSVSWYQQTPGQGLQFLFEYFSETQRNKGNFPGRFSGRQFSNSRSEMNVSTLELGDSALYLCASSPAIGGQNEKLFFGSGTQLSVL.

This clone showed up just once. CDR3 nucleotide sequence: TGTGCCAGCAGCGACGCGGACAGGGGGTACACTGAAGCTTTCTTT. This translates into CASSDADRGYTEAFF. V and J are TRBV9 and TRBJ1-1, with TRBD1 identical over 10 bases. The CDR3 is made up of 15 amino acids. The germline V gene has CDR1 SGDLS and CDR2 YYNGEE. V lost 3 bases and J lost 3; bases outside the gene matches: 5.

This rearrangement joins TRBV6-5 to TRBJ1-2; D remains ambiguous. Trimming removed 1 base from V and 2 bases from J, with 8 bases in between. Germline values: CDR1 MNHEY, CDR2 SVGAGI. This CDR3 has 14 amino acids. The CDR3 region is CASSYLGSNYGYTF. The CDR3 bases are TGTGCCAGCAGTTACTTAGGGAGCAACTATGGCTACACCTTC.

The CDR3 loop is CAISGSASYNEQFF. The CDR3 DNA sequence: TGTGCCATCAGTGGGTCAGCTTCCTACAATGAGCAGTTCTTC. This sequence joins TRBV10-3 and TRBJ2-1; no reliable D call. From germline, CDR1 is ENHRY and CDR2 SYGVKD. Trimming cost V 4 bases and J 1 base, with 8 bases left between them. This CDR3 is 14 amino acids long.